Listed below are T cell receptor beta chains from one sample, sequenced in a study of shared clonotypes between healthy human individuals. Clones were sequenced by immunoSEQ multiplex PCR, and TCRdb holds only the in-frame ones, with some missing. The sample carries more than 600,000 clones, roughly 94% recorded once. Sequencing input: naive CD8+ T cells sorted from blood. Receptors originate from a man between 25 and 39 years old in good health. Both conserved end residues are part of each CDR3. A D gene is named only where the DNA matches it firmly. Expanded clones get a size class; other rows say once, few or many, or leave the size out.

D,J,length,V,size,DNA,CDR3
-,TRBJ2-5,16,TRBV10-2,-,TGCGCCAGCAGTGACCAGGGGGGCGGGGGAACAGAGACCCAGTACTTC,CASSDQGGGGTETQYF
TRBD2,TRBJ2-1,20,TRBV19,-,TGTGCCAGTAGTATATTTGGGAGGACTAGCGGGTCTCTGTCCTACAATGAGCAGTTCTTC,CASSIFGRTSGSLSYNEQFF
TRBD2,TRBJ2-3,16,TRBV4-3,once,TGCGCCAGCAGCCAGGATGCGGGAGCCGGCACAGATACGCAGTATTTT,CASSQDAGAGTDTQYF
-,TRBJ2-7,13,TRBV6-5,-,TGTGCCAGCAGTTACTCGAACAGCTACGAGCAGTACTTC,CASSYSNSYEQYF
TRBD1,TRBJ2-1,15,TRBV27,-,TGTGCCAGCACCCAGGGACAGGGTCTTTACAATGAGCAGTTCTTC,CASTQGQGLYNEQFF
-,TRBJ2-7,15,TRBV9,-,TGTGCCAGCAGCCCATCCAGCGGGTCCTCCTACGAGCAGTACTTC,CASSPSSGSSYEQYF
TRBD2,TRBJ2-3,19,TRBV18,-,TGTGCCAGCTCACCTCGGCCTAGCGGGAGTTTTGGAGCCACAGATACGCAGTATTTT,CASSPRPSGSFGATDTQYF
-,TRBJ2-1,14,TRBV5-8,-,TGTGCCAGCAGAGGCGTTGGTTCCTACAATGAGCAGTTCTTC,CASRGVGSYNEQFF
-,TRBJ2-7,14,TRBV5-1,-,TGCGCCAGCAGCTTGGTTGGCGGCTCCTACGAGCAGTACTTC,CASSLVGGSYEQYF
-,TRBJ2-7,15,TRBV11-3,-,TGTGCCAGCAGCCTAGGCGGGGACGACTCCTACGAGCAGTACTTC,CASSLGGDDSYEQYF
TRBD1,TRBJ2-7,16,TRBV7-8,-,TGTGCCAGCAGCTTGGCCTCCGGGACAGGGGTGTACGAGCAGTACTTC,CASSLASGTGVYEQYF
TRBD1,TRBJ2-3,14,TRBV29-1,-,TGCAGCGTTGCCGCAGGGGGCGGAGGAGATACGCAGTATTTT,CSVAAGGGGDTQYF
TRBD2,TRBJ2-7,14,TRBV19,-,TGTGCCAGTAGTATGGGGGGGATAGGCTACGAGCAGTACTTC,CASSMGGIGYEQYF
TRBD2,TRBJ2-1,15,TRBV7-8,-,TGTGCCAGCAGGTCCACTAGCGGGCCCTACAATGAGCAGTTCTTC,CASRSTSGPYNEQFF
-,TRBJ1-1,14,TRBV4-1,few,TGCGCCAGCAGCCAGGCGCTCTGGAACACTGAAGCTTTCTTT,CASSQALWNTEAFF